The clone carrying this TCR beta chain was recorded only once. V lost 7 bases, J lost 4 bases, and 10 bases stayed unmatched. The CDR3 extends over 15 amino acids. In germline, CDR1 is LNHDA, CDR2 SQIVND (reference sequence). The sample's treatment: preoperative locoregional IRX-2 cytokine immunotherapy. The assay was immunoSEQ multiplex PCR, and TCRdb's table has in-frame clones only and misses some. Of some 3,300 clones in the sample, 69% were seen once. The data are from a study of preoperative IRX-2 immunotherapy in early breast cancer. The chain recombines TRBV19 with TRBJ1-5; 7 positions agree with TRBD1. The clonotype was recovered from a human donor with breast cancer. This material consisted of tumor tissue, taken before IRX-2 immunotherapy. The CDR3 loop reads CASNPGQPFNQPQHF. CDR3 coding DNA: TGTGCCAGTAATCCGGGACAGCCTTTTAATCAGCCCCAGCATTTT.